This record concerns one T cell receptor beta chain sequence. Its antigen is not yet known. Base qualities are missing; no much larger clone stands one base away. The trial excluded patients who had a history of autoimmune disease or who were on systemic immunosuppression. Peripheral blood for TCR sequencing was collected from all dose cohorts at baseline, on cycle 4 day 1, and on cycle 7 day 1. Samples were obtained from an open-label, multicenter, first-in-human phase I dose-escalation trial of ivuxolimab. Adults with locally advanced or metastatic melanoma, renal cell carcinoma, hepatocellular carcinoma or head and neck squamous cell carcinoma were enrolled in the trial. Before TCR sequencing, CD4+ and CD8+ T cells were separately sorted from peripheral blood. The CDR3 covers 20 residues, taking in both the cysteine and the phenylalanine. The CDR3 DNA has 60 bases and is translated from base 1. Via the germline V gene, CDR1 is SGHTA and CDR2 FQGTGA. V and J are trimmed by 5 bases and 2 bases, and the gene matches miss 20 bases of the junction.

This specimen belongs to a study of OX40 agonist ivuxolimab in advanced cancers. Regarding the research as a whole: Ivuxolimab was an agonistic, fully human IgG2 monoclonal antibody directed against OX40 (CD134), a costimulatory receptor. Intravenous ivuxolimab was administered to patients every 2 weeks at six dose levels: 0.01, 0.1, 0.3, 1.5, 3 and 10 mg/kg. Among the 50 to 55 dose-escalation patients, around 19 had hepatocellular carcinoma, 15 or so melanoma, 9 renal cell carcinoma and 9 head and neck cancer. A male proportion of roughly 85% and a mean age of approximately 61 years, ranging from 23 to 79, were recorded for the dose-escalation cohort. Patients were allowed to have had prior anti-PD-1, anti-PD-L1 or anti-CTLA-4 therapy, and roughly two fifths of the dose-escalation patients had been treated with checkpoint inhibitors. Partial responses occurred in three dose-escalation patients: two with cutaneous melanoma and one with hepatocellular carcinoma. Peripheral TCRbeta sequencing aimed to test whether ivuxolimab altered TCR sequence diversity and caused clonal T-cell expansion. The monotherapy dose-escalation portion (N ≈ 57 patients) of the phase I ivuxolimab trial is reported in the paper.

On the study overall, not on this receptor specifically: After ivuxolimab, more expanded clones were found on average in CD8+ T cells than in CD4+ T cells. Which antigens the clonally expanded peripheral T cells were specific for was not determined. Low levels of normalized T-cell clonal expansion were also seen in some patients who did not respond. At doses from 0.1 to 3.0 mg/kg, clonal expansion was seen in both CD4+ and CD8+ blood T cells between baseline and week 6. In partial responders in the 0.1-3.0 mg/kg groups, normalized peripheral clonal expansion was found to be among the lowest, especially among CD8+ T cells.

Genomic DNA was isolated from the sorted cells so that the TCRbeta CDR3 region could be sequenced. The immunoSEQ Assay was used to sequence the TCRbeta CDR3 regions. The immuneACCESS repertoire file appears here via TCRdb, limited to in-frame rearrangements. These files lack a portion of the clones; in checked studies, under half of the deficit traces to unresolved V genes, and the cause of the others is not known. Here the sample has about 66,000 clones; 91% occur a single time. The ten largest clonotypes hold around 0.31% of the sample. Here the chain combines TRBV7-3 and TRBJ2-1; a stretch of 8 junction bases matches TRBD2. The TCR originated in an adult with an advanced solid tumor such as melanoma, head and neck, liver or kidney cancer. Specimen: CD4+ or CD8+ T cells sorted from blood, collected in a trial of the OX40 agonist ivuxolimab. The nucleotide sequence reads as follows: TGTGCCAGCAGCCCCGGAATCCGAGGGACTAGATCTATCCCCTACAATGAGCAGTTCTTC. It translates to CASSPGIRGTRSIPYNEQFF. Here the CDR3 is joined to the reference TRBV7-3 and TRBJ2-1 genes, and the full variable domain is: GAGVSQTPSNKVTEKGKYVELRCDPISGHTALYWYRQSLGQGPEFLIYFQGTGAADDSGLPNDRFFAVRPEGSVSTLKIQRTERGDSAVYLCASSPGIRGTRSIPYNEQFFGPGTRLTVL.